The rows below give T cell receptor beta chains drawn from one sample of a study. TCRdb processed the RT-PCR reads anew with MiXCR; each CDR3 protein has one entry. Of almost 700,000 distinct CDR3 sequences listed, 11% to 15% are singletons. The specimen was memory CD4+ T cells from blood. The receptors were sampled from a female donor in good health, serving as a healthy control. Both conserved end residues are trimmed from each CDR3. Each record gives: V gene, J gene, CDR3 protein.

v_gene: TRBV14
j_gene: TRBJ2-1
CDR3aa: ASSPHRALAGVRGNNEQF

v_gene: TRBV4-1
j_gene: TRBJ2-2
CDR3aa: ASSQAWDRGSGELF

v_gene: TRBV15
j_gene: TRBJ1-5
CDR3aa: ATSRDQISNQPQH

v_gene: TRBV4-1
j_gene: TRBJ1-2
CDR3aa: ASSQSGTSFLYGYT

v_gene: TRBV5-4
j_gene: TRBJ2-7
CDR3aa: ASSSSRGGYEQY

v_gene: TRBV20-1
j_gene: TRBJ2-6
CDR3aa: SAAQGTGGANVLT

v_gene: TRBV12-3/TRBV12-4
j_gene: TRBJ1-2
CDR3aa: ASSRPGFNYGYT

v_gene: TRBV2
j_gene: TRBJ2-2
CDR3aa: ASSPRDTFTGELF

v_gene: TRBV5-1
j_gene: TRBJ2-4
CDR3aa: ASSFSGGDLSTLQY

v_gene: TRBV5-6
j_gene: TRBJ1-2
CDR3aa: ASSTPGQGGLRYGYT

v_gene: TRBV20-1
j_gene: TRBJ2-2
CDR3aa: SARDVGPGRTGELF

v_gene: TRBV2
j_gene: TRBJ2-1
CDR3aa: ASSGLLAGVQNEQF

v_gene: TRBV27
j_gene: TRBJ1-2
CDR3aa: ASRPGHQNYGYT

v_gene: TRBV2
j_gene: TRBJ2-4
CDR3aa: ASGREKNIQY

v_gene: TRBV27
j_gene: TRBJ2-2
CDR3aa: ASSPGTMNTGELF

v_gene: TRBV7-2
j_gene: TRBJ2-1
CDR3aa: ASSLERAGGRWNEQF

v_gene: TRBV6-1
j_gene: TRBJ1-5
CDR3aa: ASSEVGGFGNQPQH

v_gene: TRBV5-1
j_gene: TRBJ1-1
CDR3aa: ASRETGANTEAF

v_gene: TRBV6-5
j_gene: TRBJ2-1
CDR3aa: ASSPQGWRQF

v_gene: TRBV12-3/TRBV12-4
j_gene: TRBJ2-3
CDR3aa: ASRGRTSGLTDTQY

v_gene: TRBV27
j_gene: TRBJ1-4
CDR3aa: ASSFGQVEGGKLF

v_gene: TRBV28
j_gene: TRBJ2-2
CDR3aa: ASSLAGTAQTGELF

v_gene: TRBV18
j_gene: TRBJ1-1
CDR3aa: ASSPNWKAVNTEAF

v_gene: TRBV12-5
j_gene: TRBJ2-1
CDR3aa: ASGYEIAVSSYNEQF

v_gene: TRBV7-9
j_gene: TRBJ1-4
CDR3aa: ASSPQSNEKLF

v_gene: TRBV20-1
j_gene: TRBJ2-7
CDR3aa: SATPTSGGFYEQY

v_gene: TRBV6-1
j_gene: TRBJ1-4
CDR3aa: ASSEDTGLGKLF

v_gene: TRBV5-1
j_gene: TRBJ2-2
CDR3aa: ASSVGQGAGELF

v_gene: TRBV6-6
j_gene: TRBJ1-2
CDR3aa: AVTDVYGYT

v_gene: TRBV7-9
j_gene: TRBJ2-6
CDR3aa: ASSPRIGPPGQGNLWGQSNVLT

v_gene: TRBV6-5
j_gene: TRBJ1-4
CDR3aa: ASSYGQGAGEKLF

v_gene: TRBV20-1
j_gene: TRBJ2-1
CDR3aa: SVQGQGVNEQF

v_gene: TRBV2
j_gene: TRBJ1-2
CDR3aa: ASSEEDLASGYT

v_gene: TRBV2
j_gene: TRBJ2-2
CDR3aa: ASNGLRGAGELF

v_gene: TRBV20-1
j_gene: TRBJ2-5
CDR3aa: SAKDRGRKETQY

v_gene: TRBV18
j_gene: TRBJ2-3
CDR3aa: ASSPLVADTQY

v_gene: TRBV7-2
j_gene: TRBJ1-5
CDR3aa: ASSYSGQGVSQPQH

v_gene: TRBV5-1
j_gene: TRBJ2-1
CDR3aa: ASSLLSGLSYNEQF

v_gene: TRBV7-2
j_gene: TRBJ2-1
CDR3aa: ASSLAGASSYNEQF

v_gene: TRBV5-1
j_gene: TRBJ2-5
CDR3aa: ASSSTGGEETQY

v_gene: TRBV5-1
j_gene: TRBJ1-4
CDR3aa: ASSSLNRGEKLF

v_gene: TRBV9
j_gene: TRBJ2-1
CDR3aa: ASSPQGYTEQF

v_gene: TRBV30
j_gene: TRBJ1-5
CDR3aa: AWSPRTGINQPQH

v_gene: TRBV6-5
j_gene: TRBJ1-6
CDR3aa: ASRQTGTRVSALH

v_gene: TRBV5-6
j_gene: TRBJ1-5
CDR3aa: ASSRRGSGNQPQH

v_gene: TRBV5-8
j_gene: TRBJ2-5
CDR3aa: ASSAGQTKETQY

v_gene: TRBV7-9
j_gene: TRBJ2-1
CDR3aa: ASSLDDYHNEQF

v_gene: TRBV7-3
j_gene: TRBJ2-2
CDR3aa: ASSFMTGGTGELF

v_gene: TRBV20-1
j_gene: TRBJ2-1
CDR3aa: SARGQRGGIYNEQF

v_gene: TRBV20-1
j_gene: TRBJ2-3
CDR3aa: SALLTGPTSTDTQY

v_gene: TRBV20-1
j_gene: TRBJ1-1
CDR3aa: SLTRTKTEAF

v_gene: TRBV5-1
j_gene: TRBJ1-1
CDR3aa: ASSPATGSTEAF

v_gene: TRBV6-5
j_gene: TRBJ2-1
CDR3aa: ASSYLGLADEQF

v_gene: TRBV9
j_gene: TRBJ1-1
CDR3aa: ASSRQTGGAPGDTEAF